This T cell receptor beta chain stems from a study of identical twins. Between the trimmed V and J ends, which lost 0 bases and 15 bases, there was a span of 15 bases. The CDR3 length is 13 residues. CDR1 is LGHDT and CDR2 is YNNKEL in the germline V gene (reference sequence). TCRdb reprocessed the 5' RACE reads via MiXCR and lists one record per CDR3 protein. This table has fewer than 500,000 distinct CDR3 sequences, 20% to 30% appearing once. This clonotype was picked up a small number of times. Its antigen is still unknown. Findings of the study overall: Conclusions were drawn cross-sectionally by statistical analysis, without following the same donors.

The same specimen was also included in a second study, on T cells expressing NK-cell markers. That source notes: Sorted CD3+CD56-NKG2C+, CD3+CD56+NKG2C+ and CD3+CD56+NKG2C- T cells supplied the TCR beta repertoires.

The TCR originated in a woman between 18 and 29 years old in good health. The gene calls are TRBV3-1 and TRBJ1-5, with D tentatively TRBD1 (6 bases). The sequencing sample was made of CD4+ T cells sorted from blood. The CDR3 reads CASSQEGRGRRHF. CDR3 sequence (DNA): TGTGCCAGCAGCCAAGAAGGCAGGGGCCGACGGCATTTT.